This is a list of T cell receptor beta chains from one sample in a study of blood T cells in healthy people across ages. MiXCR, run by TCRdb on the 5' RACE reads, gives a single entry per CDR3 protein. This table has around 820,000 distinct CDR3 sequences, roughly 25% appearing once. These same records also appear under a second study, on T cells of mothers and their children.

Sequenced: blood. The receptors derive from a boy younger than 18 in good health. The CDR3 runs from the conserved cysteine through the conserved F or W. The D gene is left open where the match is weak. Size is stated for part of the rows, as once, few or many counts, or as a class when the clone is expanded.

d_gene | abundance | j_gene | v_gene | CDR3nt | CDR3aa
- | - | TRBJ2-3 | TRBV29-1 | TGCAGCGTTCGAGGACCTGGGAGCACAGATACGCAGTATTTT | CSVRGPGSTDTQYF
TRBD2 | - | TRBJ2-2 | TRBV12-3/TRBV12-4 | TGTGCCAGCAGTTTAAGCCATCGGCTAGCGGGGGCCCGTCTAACCGGGGAGCTGTTTTTT | CASSLSHRLAGARLTGELFF
TRBD2 | - | TRBJ2-1 | TRBV27 | TGTGCCAGCAGTTTGGGCCCGGGACTAGCGGTCTCCTACAATGAGCAGTTCTTC | CASSLGPGLAVSYNEQFF
- | - | TRBJ1-1 | TRBV5-1 | TGCGCCAGCAGCTTAAGCGAAGTGAACACTGAAGCTTTCTTT | CASSLSEVNTEAFF
- | few | TRBJ1-2 | TRBV5-5 | TGTGCCAGCAGCTTGCGGCGCTATGGCTACACCTTC | CASSLRRYGYTF
- | many | TRBJ2-7 | TRBV7-2 | TGTGCCAGCAGCTCGATCTCCTACGAGCAGTACTTC | CASSSISYEQYF
- | few | TRBJ2-1 | TRBV15 | TGTGCCACCAGCAGCCGCATTGGCTCCTACAATGAGCAGTTCTTC | CATSSRIGSYNEQFF
- | few | TRBJ2-3 | TRBV19 | TGTGCCAGTAGTATTTCGGGGTTATCTACGCAGTATTTT | CASSISGLSTQYF
- | - | TRBJ2-3 | TRBV20-1 | TGCAGTGCTAGTCGGGGCCTTTCCCCTAGCACAGATACGCAGTATTTT | CSASRGLSPSTDTQYF
- | few | TRBJ2-1 | TRBV11-2 | TGTGCCAGCAGCTTAGAGGTGGGAGTTATGGTAGATGAGCAGTTCTTC | CASSLEVGVMVDEQFF
- | - | TRBJ2-2 | TRBV6-4 | TGTGCCAGCAGTGGGGATAACACCGGGGAGCTGTTTTTT | CASSGDNTGELFF
TRBD1 | few | TRBJ2-7 | TRBV5-1 | TGCGCCAGCGCCTCCCAGTACTCGGCACGGACAGGCGAATACCACGAGCAGTACTTC | CASASQYSARTGEYHEQYF
- | few | TRBJ2-4 | TRBV13 | TGTGCCAGCAGCCCAGGGCCCCAAAACATTCAGTACTTC | CASSPGPQNIQYF
TRBD1 | few | TRBJ2-7 | TRBV15 | TGTGCCACCAGCAGAGTGGGACAGGCCTACGAGCAGTACTTC | CATSRVGQAYEQYF
- | few | TRBJ1-1 | TRBV4-2 | TGTGCCAGCAGCCAATTATATGCTTTCTTT | CASSQLYAFF
- | few | TRBJ1-2 | TRBV29-1 | TGCAGCGTGCGGGGAAGGGGCTACACCTTC | CSVRGRGYTF
TRBD1 | - | TRBJ1-1 | TRBV7-2 | TGTGCCAGCAGCTTGACGGGACAGGGGGCAGGTGAAGCTTTCTTT | CASSLTGQGAGEAFF
- | - | TRBJ1-4 | TRBV20-1 | TGCAGTGCTAGAAGCAAGGCCTGGGGTGAAAAACTGTTTTTT | CSARSKAWGEKLFF
- | - | TRBJ2-5 | TRBV15 | TGTGCCACCAGCAGAGAAGATAGGAGGGAGACCCAGTACTTC | CATSREDRRETQYF
TRBD1 | few | TRBJ1-1 | TRBV7-9 | TGTGCCAGCAACCCCTCCGGGACAGGGAGTAGCGCTGAAGCTTTCTTT | CASNPSGTGSSAEAFF
TRBD1 | few | TRBJ1-2 | TRBV27 | TGTGCCAGCACAAGGACAGGGCTAGCTAACTATGGCTACACCTTC | CASTRTGLANYGYTF
- | - | TRBJ1-1 | TRBV10-3 | TGTGCCATCAGCCCTCCGCCAGGGTTGAGCACTGAAGCTTTCTTT | CAISPPPGLSTEAFF
TRBD2 | - | TRBJ2-7 | TRBV28 | TGTGCCAGCGGACTAGGGGTTGGGTACTACGAGCAGTACTTC | CASGLGVGYYEQYF
TRBD2 | - | TRBJ2-1 | TRBV29-1 | TGCAGCGCACAAGGTGGCGGCGGGAGAGTCGATGAGCAGTTCTTC | CSAQGGGGRVDEQFF
- | - | TRBJ2-4 | TRBV6-2/TRBV6-3 | TGTGCCAGCAGTGACGAGCTAGCCAAAAACATTCAGTACTTC | CASSDELAKNIQYF
- | - | TRBJ2-7 | TRBV7-9 | TGTGCCAGCAGCTTAGAGGTCGGCGAGCAGTACTTC | CASSLEVGEQYF
- | - | TRBJ2-1 | TRBV5-1 | TGCGCCAGCAGCTTGGAAGACCGGCAGGGCATCTACAATGAGCAGTTCTTC | CASSLEDRQGIYNEQFF
- | - | TRBJ2-5 | TRBV29-1 | TGCAGCGTTGGAGGTGGGGCGGAGACCCAGTACTTC | CSVGGGAETQYF
- | - | TRBJ2-1 | TRBV20-1 | TGCAGTGCTACGAAGCAGGGGTATGAGCAGTTCTTC | CSATKQGYEQFF
- | few | TRBJ2-6 | TRBV7-8 | TGTGCCAGCAGCTTAGATGGGGTGATCTCTGGGGCCAACGTCCTGACTTTC | CASSLDGVISGANVLTF
TRBD1 | - | TRBJ2-1 | TRBV7-2 | TGTGCCAGCAGCCTAGGTGGGGGACAGCCCTACAATGAGCAGTTCTTC | CASSLGGGQPYNEQFF
TRBD2 | - | TRBJ2-5 | TRBV4-1 | TGCGCCAGCAGCCAAGACACCCTAGCGGGAGAGGAGACCCAGTACTTC | CASSQDTLAGEETQYF
TRBD1 | - | TRBJ1-2 | TRBV12-3/TRBV12-4 | TGTGCCAGCAGTTTACAGGGGGGACTTGGCTACACCTTC | CASSLQGGLGYTF
TRBD2 | - | TRBJ2-5 | TRBV28 | TGTGCCAGCAGACGTTTTTTCTGGCGGGAGTTCCAAGAGACCCAGTACTTC | CASRRFFWREFQETQYF
- | - | TRBJ2-5 | TRBV3-1 | TGTGCCAGCAGCCATCGGTTTCCAGGTCGGGAGACCCAGTACTTC | CASSHRFPGRETQYF
- | - | TRBJ2-1 | TRBV18 | TGTGCCAGCTCACCACCGAACAGGGTAACCTACAATGAGCAGTTCTTC | CASSPPNRVTYNEQFF
TRBD1 | few | TRBJ1-1 | TRBV3-1 | TGTGCCAGCAGCCAAGAGGGACAGGGGAGGCCCGAAGCTTTCTTT | CASSQEGQGRPEAFF
TRBD1 | few | TRBJ1-1 | TRBV30 | TGTGCCTGGAGTGCCGACAGGGTCAACACTGAAGCTTTCTTT | CAWSADRVNTEAFF
TRBD2 | few | TRBJ2-7 | TRBV4-1 | TGCGCCAGCAGCCAAGTTGGCGGGAGTACGTACGAGCAGTACTTC | CASSQVGGSTYEQYF
TRBD1 | - | TRBJ2-5 | TRBV7-8 | TGTGCCAGCAACTCACAGGGGATACAAGAGACCCAGTACTTC | CASNSQGIQETQYF
- | - | TRBJ1-5 | TRBV20-1 | TGCAGTGCTAGAGAAACAGGGATTCAGCCCCAGCATTTT | CSARETGIQPQHF
- | - | TRBJ2-7 | TRBV27 | TGTGCCAGCAGTTTATCGGCCCGGGATCCCTACGAGCAGTACTTC | CASSLSARDPYEQYF
TRBD2 | - | TRBJ2-3 | TRBV7-3 | TGTGCCAGCAGCCAAGGACTAGATCCGGATACGCAGTATTTT | CASSQGLDPDTQYF
TRBD2 | few | TRBJ2-7 | TRBV4-3 | TGCGCCAGCAGCCAGACTAGCGGGGGGCGCTACGAGCAGTACTTC | CASSQTSGGRYEQYF
- | many | TRBJ2-5 | TRBV5-1 | TGCGCCAGCAGCTTGGGGTCCGAAGAGACCCAGTACTTC | CASSLGSEETQYF
- | few | TRBJ2-3 | TRBV3-1 | TGTGCCAGCAGCCTGGCGGATGACACAGATACGCAGTATTTT | CASSLADDTDTQYF
- | - | TRBJ2-7 | TRBV20-1 | TGCAGTGCTACAACCAGGGGGGGAGCGTCCTACGAGCAGTACTTC | CSATTRGGASYEQYF
- | few | TRBJ2-1 | TRBV27 | TGTGCCAGCGCTCTGCTTGGAGTTTACAATGAGCAGTTCTTC | CASALLGVYNEQFF
- | few | TRBJ2-7 | TRBV28 | TGTGCCAGCAACCTTTACGGGGAGCTGAACGAGCAGTACTTC | CASNLYGELNEQYF
- | - | TRBJ1-5 | TRBV10-3 | TGTGCCATCAGAAGGGACGGGGTGGGTCAGCCCCAGCATTTT | CAIRRDGVGQPQHF
- | few | TRBJ1-4 | TRBV7-6 | TGTGCCAGCAGGAGCTCGGACGCAACTAATGAAAAACTGTTTTTT | CASRSSDATNEKLFF
- | - | TRBJ2-1 | TRBV7-2 | TGTGCCAGCAGCTTAGCCCGAACTAGCCACAATGAGCAGTTCTTC | CASSLARTSHNEQFF
- | few | TRBJ1-2 | TRBV28 | TGTGCCAGCAGTCCTAGGAACCCGTATGGCTACACCTTC | CASSPRNPYGYTF
- | few | TRBJ2-7 | TRBV7-2 | TGTGCCAGCAGCTTAGCGCAAGGGACGCAGATCTACGAGCAGTACTTC | CASSLAQGTQIYEQYF
- | - | TRBJ2-3 | TRBV7-9 | TGTGCCAGCAGCTCTATCTTGGGGGACATACGAGCAGATACGCAGTATTTT | CASSSILGDIRADTQYF
- | few | TRBJ2-1 | TRBV6-1 | TGTGCGGGGCAGCAATACAATGAGCAGTTCTTC | CAGQQYNEQFF
- | - | TRBJ1-4 | TRBV5-1 | TGCGCCAGCAGCGCAACCGGGACCCCGAAGGACGGAAAACTGTTTTTT | CASSATGTPKDGKLFF
TRBD1 | few | TRBJ2-1 | TRBV5-5 | TGTGCCAGCAGCCCAAGCCTGAGGCAGGGGGCATCCTACAATGAGCAGTTCTTC | CASSPSLRQGASYNEQFF
- | - | TRBJ2-5 | TRBV11-2 | TGTGCCAGCAGCTATGGACAGAGCCAAGAGACCCAGTACTTC | CASSYGQSQETQYF
TRBD2 | - | TRBJ2-1 | TRBV5-1 | TGCGCCAGCAGCTTCACTAGCGGGAGGGGCTACAATGAGCAGTTCTTC | CASSFTSGRGYNEQFF